This T cell receptor (beta chain) stems from a study of regulatory T cells in long-lasting Graves disease. Concerning this clonotype itself: A much more abundant neighbour one base away suggests this may be a read error.

The V gene end was trimmed by 3 bases and the J gene end by 4 bases; junction bases not matched to a gene: 3. The CDR3 is 14 amino acids. The germline CDR1 and CDR2 sequences are MDHEN and SYDVKM. Specified time point: persistent/refractory GD, antithyroid drugs over 5 years with positive TRAb. Making the TCR library involved RNA that had been extracted from PBMCs. American Thyroid Association guidelines defined Graves' disease diagnosis. HTBI primers from iRepertoire and Arm-PCR of CDR3 regions yielded the TCR beta libraries. Each CDR3 protein is one row after TCRdb ran MiXCR on the multiplex PCR reads. The table records a few hundred thousand distinct CDR3 sequences, roughly 21% of them present only once.

The chain employs TRBV28 and TRBJ2-7, with 10 bases lining up with TRBD2. Sequenced material: peripheral blood mononuclear cells (PBMCs), taken when the disease was refractory, from a patient treated with antithyroid drugs. The TCR sequence derives from a female donor with Graves disease. The CDR3 DNA follows: TGTGCCAGCAGTTTTCAGCGGGAGGGGTACGAGCAGTACTTC. This codes for CASSFQREGYEQYF. Full variable domain (outside the CDR3, taken from reference TRBV28 and TRBJ2-7): DVKVTQSSRYLVKRTGEKVFLECVQDMDHENMFWYRQDPGLGLRLIYFSYDVKMKEKGDIPEGYSVSREKKERFSLILESASTNQTSMYLCASSFQREGYEQYFGPGTRLTVT.